This T cell receptor (beta chain) was sequenced during a study of blood T cells in healthy people across ages. The study, taken as a whole, reports: Unknown donor CMV status possibly confounded expanded clonotype changes. Age brought a roughly linear fall in TCR beta diversity measured per million T cells.

Sample-barcoded 5' priming and a J-beta primer mix drove a second PCR of roughly 7 to 11 cycles. TCRdb re-analysed the 5' RACE reads in MiXCR, keeping a single row per CDR3 protein. Of roughly 570,000 distinct CDR3 sequences listed, 27% were seen once; the top ten hold around 18%. A remark on this clonotype: No antigen is known for it.

Trimming removed 3 bases from V and 7 bases from J; junction bases left unmatched: 6. CDR1 is DFQATT and CDR2 is SNEGSKA in the germline V gene (reference sequence). The CDR3 totals 14 residues. The sequenced material came from blood. The sequence was obtained from a woman aged 70-85 years in good health. The gene calls are TRBV20-1 and TRBJ2-5; 12 bases align to TRBD2. CDR3: CSASGLAGGVTQYF. The CDR3 DNA reads TGCAGTGCTAGCGGGCTAGCGGGGGGGGTGACCCAGTACTTC.